The rows below give T cell receptor beta chains drawn from one sample of a study of neurological immune-mediated disorders. TCRdb reanalysed the 5' RACE reads using MiXCR and keeps one entry per CDR3 protein. The sample includes about 18,000 distinct CDR3 sequences, around 11% of them seen just once. The sequencing sample was made of CD8+ T cells from blood. All receptors derive from a woman aged 50 to 60 in good health. CDR3s include the opening cysteine and the closing phenylalanine or tryptophan. The D gene is left open where the match is weak. The size entry is marked missing in some rows and otherwise reads once, few, many or a size class.

CSASWRELGEQFF,TGCAGTGCTAGCTGGCGGGAGTTAGGTGAGCAGTTCTTC,TRBJ2-1,many,TRBD2,TRBV20-1
CASSLYETDTQYF,TGTGCCAGCAGCTTATACGAGACAGATACGCAGTATTTT,TRBJ2-3,many,.,TRBV7-9
CTSSPQGDKSYNEQFF,TGCACCAGCAGCCCTCAGGGGGACAAAAGTTACAATGAGCAGTTCTTC,TRBJ2-1,.,.,TRBV1
CASSPGTGSYNEQFF,TGCGCCAGCAGCCCCGGGACGGGCTCCTACAATGAGCAGTTCTTC,TRBJ2-1,many,.,TRBV5-1
CASSSGTDEYIQYF,TGTGCCAGCAGCTCTGGGACAGATGAGTACATTCAGTACTTC,TRBJ2-4,medium-sized,TRBD1,TRBV7-9
CASSWGRGTAKNIQYF,TGTGCCAGCAGCTGGGGCAGGGGGACTGCCAAAAACATTCAGTACTTC,TRBJ2-4,many,.,TRBV7-2
CSVDLGAGGFFF,TGCAGCGTTGATCTCGGGGCAGGGGGGTTCTTCTTT,TRBJ1-1,.,TRBD1,TRBV29-1
CASSPMGAGSNQPQHF,TGTGCCAGCAGCCCAATGGGGGCAGGGAGCAATCAGCCCCAGCATTTT,TRBJ1-5,many,.,TRBV27
CSARDRTGVSYEQYF,TGCAGTGCTAGAGATCGGACGGGAGTCTCTTACGAGCAGTACTTC,TRBJ2-7,many,.,TRBV20-1
CASSPLGLAAYEQYF,TGTGCCAGCAGCCCCTTAGGACTAGCGGCTTACGAGCAGTACTTC,TRBJ2-7,once,TRBD2,TRBV3-1
CASSLEETGIMVTEAFF,TGTGCCAGCAGCTTAGAGGAGACAGGGATAATGGTCACTGAAGCTTTCTTT,TRBJ1-1,many,TRBD1,TRBV11-2
CASGLSGRAQYF,TGTGCCAGCGGACTTAGCGGGAGGGCCCAGTACTTC,TRBJ2-5,many,TRBD2,TRBV27
CSSWAGGSYEQYF,TGCAGCTCGTGGGCTGGGGGATCCTACGAGCAGTACTTC,TRBJ2-7,many,.,TRBV29-1
CASGPGTGVSSEQYF,TGTGCTAGTGGCCCCGGGACAGGGGTGTCAAGCGAGCAGTACTTC,TRBJ2-7,.,TRBD1,TRBV12-5
CSAEQRGEEQYF,TGCAGTGCTGAACAGCGGGGGGAAGAGCAGTACTTC,TRBJ2-7,many,TRBD2,TRBV20-1
CASSQTSGGPRYEQYF,TGTGCCAGCAGCCAGACTAGCGGGGGTCCCAGGTACGAGCAGTACTTC,TRBJ2-7,.,TRBD2,TRBV28
CSAWDWAGDEQYF,TGCAGTGCTTGGGACTGGGCGGGCGACGAGCAGTACTTC,TRBJ2-7,many,.,TRBV20-1
CASSLESVKASYEQYF,TGCGCCAGCAGCTTGGAGTCAGTCAAAGCCTCCTACGAGCAGTACTTC,TRBJ2-7,many,.,TRBV5-1
CASSYGGETQYF,TGTGCCAGCAGCTACGGGGGGGAGACCCAGTACTTC,TRBJ2-5,many,TRBD2,TRBV7-9
CASSPMSSYEQYF,TGTGCCAGCAGCCCCATGTCTAGCTACGAGCAGTACTTC,TRBJ2-7,.,.,TRBV7-6
CAISSDRGHTEAFF,TGTGCCATCAGCTCGGACAGGGGCCACACTGAAGCTTTCTTT,TRBJ1-1,many,TRBD1,TRBV10-3
CASRYDSSNTGELFF,TGCGCCAGCAGGTACGACAGCTCGAACACCGGGGAGCTGTTTTTT,TRBJ2-2,many,.,TRBV5-1
CASSSKDRGVMNTEAFF,TGCGCCAGCAGCTCAAAAGACAGGGGAGTCATGAACACTGAAGCTTTCTTT,TRBJ1-1,medium-sized,TRBD1,TRBV5-1